A single sample is the source of the 5 T cell receptor beta chains below, sequenced in a study of shared clonotypes between healthy human individuals. Sequencing used immunoSEQ multiplex PCR; TCRdb keeps in-frame clones, though not all of them. The top ten clones hold 0.85% to 1.2% of a sample with about 2 million clones, about 95% of them seen once. In the naive CD8 group, cells lacked CD45RO and were positively selected for CCR7, so terminally differentiated effector memory CD45RA+ cells were left out. The sample comprised naive CD8+ T cells sorted from blood. Receptors were obtained from a man aged 18 to 35 in good health.

V gene TRBV7-8 combines with J gene TRBJ1-4; D gene unclear. The germline gives CDR1 SGHVS, CDR2 FQNEAQ. The ends were cut back, 4 bases at V and 5 bases at J, with 8 bases in the middle. The CDR3 covers 13 residues. CDR3 sequence reads: CASSWASNEKLFF. CDR3 DNA sequence: TGTGCCAGCAGCTGGGCCTCCAATGAAAAACTGTTTTTT. Full variable domain (missing parts from reference TRBV7-8 and TRBJ1-4): GAGVSQSPRYKVAKRGQDVALRCDPISGHVSLFWYQQALGQGPEFLTYFQNEAQLDKSGLPSDRFFAERPEGSVSTLKIQRTQQEDSAVYLCASSWASNEKLFFGSGTQLSVL.

CDR3 in amino acids: CASSEEWLGGSNTEAFF. CDR3 coding DNA: TGTGCCAGCAGTGAAGAGTGGTTGGGGGGCTCGAACACTGAAGCTTTCTTT. This chain links TRBV6-1 with TRBJ1-1; TRBD1 might be the D (6 bases). The V gene lost 1 base and the J gene lost 1 base, with 16 bases spanning the gap. Germline assignment: CDR1 MNHNS and CDR2 SASEGT. The CDR3 spans 17 residues.

The J gene is TRBJ2-5, the V gene TRBV30; D perhaps matches TRBD1 (6 bases). TRBJ2-7 matches the DNA end more closely, so the J call is doubtful. In germline, CDR1 is GTSNPN, CDR2 SVGIG (reference sequence). The CDR3 is 14 residues long. In nucleotides, the CDR3 is TGTGCCTGGAGTTGGGACACCTTCTCCTACGAGCAGTACTTC. Translation gives CAWSWDTFSYEQYF.

This clone occurred once. The rearrangement links TRBV13 to TRBJ2-1; possibly TRBD1 or TRBD2 for D (6 bases each). The V gene's germline CDR1 is PRHDT and CDR2 FYEKMQ (reference sequence). The length of the CDR3 is 15 residues. Trimming shortened V by 5 bases and J by 8 bases, and 19 bases separated the two germline ends. Here the CDR3 reads CASSTRGPLSDEQFF. The CDR3 bases are TGTGCCAGCAGCACCCGGGGGCCTCTCTCCGATGAGCAGTTCTTC. Complete variable domain (other parts from reference TRBV13 and TRBJ2-1): AAGVIQSPRHLIKEKRETATLKCYPIPRHDTVYWYQQGPGQDPQFLISFYEKMQSDKGSIPDRFSAQQFSDYHSELNMSSLELGDSALYFCASSTRGPLSDEQFFGPGTRLTVL.

The CDR3 coding sequence is TGTGCCAGCAGTCCGAAATTGGCAGGGCCTCCTGGTGAGCAGTTCTTC. It translates to CASSPKLAGPPGEQFF. V is TRBV2 and J is TRBJ2-1, with a tentative D call TRBD1 (5 bases). Trimming stripped 5 bases from V and 9 bases from J, with 23 bases between. In germline, CDR1 is SNHLY, CDR2 FYNNEI. The CDR3 consists of 16 residues.